One sample yielded the 26 T cell receptor beta chains listed below, sequenced in a study of cytomegalovirus exposure and HLA in healthy donors. The PCR ran on 60 Vbeta and 13 Jbeta primers. Assay used: immunoSEQ multiplex PCR; TCRdb lists only in-frame clones, some missing. This sample has roughly 110,000 clones, with 65% to 85% found just once. The sample taken for sequencing was PBMCs. These receptors all stem from a male donor in good health and CMV-seropositive.

The chain is built from TRBV27 and TRBJ1-5; 8 nucleotides align to TRBD1. Germline assignment: CDR1 MNHEY and CDR2 SMNVEV (reference sequence). The CDR3 length is 14 residues. Trimming took 5 bases from V and 9 from J; bases not matched to a gene: 9. The CDR3 DNA is TGTGCCAGCAGTAAGACAGGGGTGGGGTCGCCCCAGCATTTT. Translating gives CASSKTGVGSPQHF.

This chain uses TRBV6-4 with TRBJ2-2, with D possibly TRBD2 on 6 matching bases. This CDR3 contains 15 residues. Trimming removed 6 bases at V and 0 bases at J, with 11 bases between. Germline CDR1 MRHNA, CDR2 SNTAGT. The CDR3 coding sequence is TGTGCCAGCAGATGGTCTAGCGCGAACACCGGGGAGCTGTTTTTT. This translates into CASRWSSANTGELFF.

The gene calls are TRBV7-2 and TRBJ1-1; D is undetermined. The CDR3 runs 15 residues. Looked up from germline, CDR1 is SGHTA and CDR2 is FQGNSA. Trimming stripped 5 bases from V and 4 bases from J, with 17 bases between. CDR3 nucleotide sequence: TGTGCCAGCAGCCAATACCCGGTGGGAGGCACTGAAGCTTTCTTT. This codes for CASSQYPVGGTEAFF.

The chain joins TRBV28 to TRBJ2-5; TRBD1 matches 9 bases. The CDR3 extends over 16 amino acids. Germline CDR1 and CDR2: MDHEN and SYDVKM. V shed 0 bases and J 5 bases; nucleotides not matched to a gene: 7. The CDR3 region is CASSLWTGGSLETQYF. DNA for the CDR3: TGTGCCAGCAGTTTATGGACAGGGGGTAGTTTGGAGACCCAGTACTTC.

The chain couples TRBV6-4 to TRBJ1-1, with D possibly TRBD1 on 5 matching bases. Trimming pared 3 bases from V and 5 bases from J, leaving 10 bases between. This CDR3 is built from 13 residues. CDR1 and CDR2 from the germline V gene are MRHNA and SNTAGT. The CDR3 spells CASSEGAATEAFF. The CDR3 DNA follows: TGTGCCAGCAGTGAAGGGGCGGCGACTGAAGCTTTCTTT.

This clone was seen more than once but under ten times. The chain combines TRBV6-5 with TRBJ2-5, with TRBD1 matching over 9 bases. Matching the DNA end better, TRBJ2-7 makes the J call doubtful. The CDR3 has 14 residues. The germline V gene encodes CDR1 MNHEY and CDR2 SVGAGI. CDR3 residues: CASMHDRGSTEQYF. CDR3 bases: TGTGCCAGCATGCATGACAGGGGGTCTACCGAGCAGTACTTC.

J is TRBJ2-1 and V is TRBV27; tentative D call: TRBD2 (7 bases). The V gene lost 1 base and the J gene lost 0 bases, with 25 bases spanning the gap. The CDR3 has 21 residues. Germline values: CDR1 MNHEY, CDR2 SMNVEV (reference sequence). CDR3: CASSLYGGGLAVAPSYNEQFF. CDR3 sequence (DNA): TGTGCCAGCAGTTTATACGGGGGCGGGCTAGCGGTAGCCCCCTCCTACAATGAGCAGTTCTTC.

This sequence joins TRBV6-6 and TRBJ2-7; 9 bases align to TRBD1. From germline, CDR1 is MNHNY and CDR2 SVGAGI (reference sequence). Unmatched junction bases numbered 4, after V lost 4 bases and J lost 3 bases. There are 14 residues in the CDR3. CDR3 bases: TGTGCCAGCAGTTCCCGGGACAGGGACTACGAGCAGTACTTC. Protein product: CASSSRDRDYEQYF.

The V and J genes are TRBV25-1 and TRBJ1-5, with D possibly being TRBD1 (5 bases). V was clipped by 3 bases and J by 8 bases, with 8 bases between them. From germline, CDR1 is MGHDK and CDR2 SYGVNS. The CDR3 is 12 residues long. The CDR3 loop reads CASSDPGEPQHF. The CDR3 nucleotides read TGTGCCAGCAGTGATCCGGGGGAGCCCCAGCATTTT.

This clone has only a few counts. V and J are TRBV5-5 and TRBJ1-5, with D possibly TRBD1 on 5 matching bases. CDR1 is SGHKS and CDR2 is YYEKEE in the germline V gene (reference sequence). The V end was cut by 1 base, the J end by 3 bases, with 11 bases between. The CDR3 totals 15 residues. CDR3: CASSLWIQANQPQHF. The CDR3 region has the DNA TGTGCCAGCAGCTTGTGGATACAGGCCAATCAGCCCCAGCATTTT.

The V call is TRBV4-1, the J call TRBJ2-5; tentatively, D is TRBD1 (6 bases). The CDR3 sequence is 15 residues long. Looked up from germline, CDR1 is MGHRA and CDR2 is YSYEKL. V lost 2 bases to trimming and J lost 5 bases, with 15 bases between them. Here the CDR3 DNA reads TGCGCCAGCAGCCAACTCCGGGACACTCAGGAGACCCAGTACTTC. This codes for CASSQLRDTQETQYF.

The rearrangement joins TRBV5-4 to TRBJ2-1; possibly TRBD2 for D (6 bases). Germline-derived CDR1 and CDR2 are SGHNT and YYREEE (reference sequence). Trimming took 4 bases from V and 9 from J, leaving 14 bases between them. This CDR3 comprises 13 residues. CDR3 loop: CASSHMSGVEQFF. Written as DNA, the CDR3 is TGTGCCAGCAGCCACATGTCGGGGGTTGAGCAGTTCTTC.

The gene calls are TRBV5-4 and TRBJ2-7; maybe TRBD2 (6 bases). The CDR3 spans 16 residues. Germline values: CDR1 SGHNT, CDR2 YYREEE (reference sequence). V was shortened by 0 bases and J by 0 bases, with 13 bases between the two germline ends. In DNA, the CDR3 is TGTGCCAGCAGCTTGGGTAGCGGACTCCTCTCCTACGAGCAGTACTTC. It encodes CASSLGSGLLSYEQYF.

The J gene is TRBJ2-1, the V gene TRBV6-5; no definite D call. The germline CDR1 and CDR2 sequences are MNHEY and SVGAGI. The CDR3 is made up of 13 amino acids. Trimming cost V 5 bases and J 10 bases, with 15 bases left between them. The CDR3 DNA reads TGTGCCAGCAGTGACGACATTGGGCTAGAGCAGTTCTTC. This codes for CASSDDIGLEQFF.

The rearrangement links TRBV13 to TRBJ2-5; TRBD1 agrees at 10 bases. The CDR3 totals 16 residues. V lost 5 bases, J lost 4 bases, and 10 bases stayed unmatched. In germline, CDR1 is PRHDT, CDR2 FYEKMQ (reference sequence). As DNA, the CDR3 is TGTGCCAGCAGCACGGGACAGGGGACGGCTGGAGAGACCCAGTACTTC. Amino acid sequence: CASSTGQGTAGETQYF.

For this clone: Other DNA sequences of this sample code for an identical CDR3. The chain joins TRBV28 to TRBJ2-5; 11 bases fit TRBD2. This CDR3 has 13 amino acids. Per the germline V gene, CDR1 is MDHEN and CDR2 is SYDVKM. V shed 5 bases, J shed 4 bases, and the junction held 0 bases outside the gene matches. The CDR3 spells CASSLAGGETQYF. CDR3 DNA sequence: TGTGCCAGCAGTCTAGCGGGGGGAGAGACCCAGTACTTC.

This clone has only one observation. The J gene is TRBJ2-7, the V gene TRBV19; D is uncertain. V was trimmed by 5 bases and J by 5 bases, leaving 13 bases between them. Per the germline V gene, CDR1 is LNHDA and CDR2 is SQIVND (reference sequence). This CDR3 spans 13 amino acids. The CDR3 nucleotides are TGTGCCAGTAGTCCCCTTGGTGGGCACGAGCAGTACTTC. It codes for CASSPLGGHEQYF.

This clone was observed a few times. V and J are TRBV9 and TRBJ1-6; D is unresolved. From germline, CDR1 is SGDLS and CDR2 YYNGEE. The CDR3 extends over 13 amino acids. Trimming pared 1 base from V and 9 bases from J, leaving 8 bases between. CDR3 bases: TGTGCCAGCAGCGTACAGTTGTTTTCACCCCTCCACTTT. Its translation is CASSVQLFSPLHF.

The rearrangement uses TRBV7-3 and TRBJ2-7; TRBD2 agrees at 9 bases. Germline V CDR1 and CDR2: SGHTA, FQGTGA. V dropped 5 bases and J dropped 6; count of bases not matched to a gene: 11. CDR3 size: 15 residues. The CDR3 DNA sequence: TGTGCCAGCAGCACCCTTTCGCGGGAGGGCACCGAGCAGTACTTC. Translation: CASSTLSREGTEQYF.

The chain combines TRBV9 with TRBJ1-1; D is perhaps TRBD1 (5 bases). CDR1 is SGDLS, CDR2 YYNGEE, per germline. There are 15 residues in the CDR3. The V end lost 0 bases, the J end lost 0 bases, and 9 bases lay between the germline ends. The CDR3, as DNA: TGTGCCAGCAGCGTAGCTGGGGCCCTGAACACTGAAGCTTTCTTT. The encoded protein is CASSVAGALNTEAFF.

CDR3 region: CASTVVWTGPRGEAFF. In nucleotides, the CDR3 is TGCGCCAGCACTGTGGTTTGGACAGGCCCGAGAGGTGAAGCTTTCTTT. The chain employs TRBV10-2 and TRBJ1-1, with 7 bases lining up with TRBD1. The CDR3 loop spans 16 amino acids. V gave up 7 bases and J gave up 7 bases; unmatched junction bases: 18. Germline CDR1 and CDR2: WSHSY and SAAADI.

V and J are TRBV7-2 and TRBJ2-7; TRBD2 matches 12 bases. The CDR3 contains 17 residues. J lost 4 bases, V lost 5 bases, and 12 bases had no gene match. Germline V gene lookup returns CDR1 SGHTA and CDR2 FQGNSA. The CDR3 DNA sequence: TGTGCCAGCAGCGAGGGGAGACTAGCGGGGGTCCCATACGAGCAGTACTTC. Its translation: CASSEGRLAGVPYEQYF.

The V call is TRBV30, the J call TRBJ2-3, with D perhaps TRBD1 (6 bases). In germline, CDR1 is GTSNPN, CDR2 SVGIG (reference sequence). This CDR3 contains 13 residues. The germline V and J ends were trimmed by 0 bases and 3 bases, with 7 bases remaining between them. The CDR3 nucleotides are TGTGCCTGGAGTGTGAGGGGGACAGATACGCAGTATTTT. The encoded protein is CAWSVRGTDTQYF.

This clone has only a few counts. V gene TRBV4-3 combines with J gene TRBJ1-5; D remains unclear. The CDR3 totals 13 residues. The germline V gene encodes CDR1 LGHNA and CDR2 YSLEER. Between the trimmed V and J ends, which lost 0 bases and 5 bases, there was a span of 5 bases. As DNA, the CDR3 is TGCGCCAGCAGCCAAGATCCGGATCAGCCCCAGCATTTT. Protein product: CASSQDPDQPQHF.

J is TRBJ1-2 and V is TRBV6-1; possible D gene TRBD1, 5 bases. Trimming left V 3 bases short and J 4 bases short, with 12 bases between. Germline V lookup: CDR1 MNHNS, CDR2 SASEGT. The CDR3 spans 14 residues. The CDR3 bases are TGTGCCAGCAGTGATTTTTCAGGGATCTATGGCTACACCTTC. This sequence encodes CASSDFSGIYGYTF.

This clone was observed a handful of times. The V call is TRBV30, the J call TRBJ2-5; 8 positions match TRBD2. The assigned J gene may be wrong: the sequence end matches TRBJ2-7 better. CDR3 size: 13 residues. Germline CDR1 is GTSNPN and CDR2 is SVGIG (reference sequence). CDR3 bases: TGTGCCTGGACTACGGGAGGGGATGCCGAGCAGTACTTC. This sequence encodes CAWTTGGDAEQYF.